The next 31 T cell receptor beta chains were all read from a single sample in a study of blood T cell repertoires in COVID-19. Measured with immunoSEQ multiplex PCR; TCRdb has only the in-frame clones, and not every one. This sample has roughly 250,000 clones, with around three quarters found just once. Input material: peripheral blood. The receptors here all came from a woman of 80 years or more with acute or convalescent COVID-19.

This clone was recorded a few times. This same CDR3 is encoded by further DNA sequences in the sample. The chain joins TRBV5-1 to TRBJ1-1; 7 bases are shared with TRBD1. CDR3 length: 13 amino acids. Germline V gene lookup returns CDR1 SGHRS and CDR2 YFSETQ. V was clipped by 4 bases and J by 2 bases; unmatched bases: 2. The CDR3 region is CASSRQGNTEAFF. In DNA, the CDR3 is TGCGCCAGCAGCCGACAGGGTAACACTGAAGCTTTCTTT.

The gene calls are TRBV6-5 and TRBJ2-3; D possibly corresponds to TRBD1 (5 bases). The CDR3 spans 14 residues. Germline-derived CDR1 and CDR2 are MNHEY and SVGAGI. Trimming pared 2 bases from V and 4 bases from J, leaving 10 bases between. The CDR3 is CASSYGQGPDTQYF. In nucleotides, the CDR3 is TGTGCCAGCAGTTACGGGCAGGGCCCAGATACGCAGTATTTT.

The chain couples TRBV6-5 to TRBJ1-1, with D perhaps TRBD1 (5 bases). CDR3 length: 14 residues. Trimming left V 2 bases short and J 4 bases short, with 11 bases between. The germline gives CDR1 MNHEY, CDR2 SVGAGI. The CDR3 reads CASSYEHRITEAFF. The CDR3 DNA reads as TGTGCCAGCAGTTACGAGCACAGGATCACTGAAGCTTTCTTT.

The chain combines TRBV5-5 with TRBJ2-2, with D possibly matching TRBD2 (6 bases). V was trimmed by 3 bases and J by 4 bases, leaving 19 bases between them. CDR3 length equals 17 residues. Germline V CDR1 and CDR2: SGHKS, YYEKEE (reference sequence). The CDR3 DNA is TGTGCCAGCAGCTGGCTCGTGGGGGGATTGAGCACCGGGGAGCTGTTTTTT. Amino acids: CASSWLVGGLSTGELFF.

This chain joins TRBV6-5 and TRBJ1-3; no firm D call. The CDR3 consists of 15 residues. In germline, CDR1 is MNHEY, CDR2 SVGAGI. V was clipped by 0 bases and J by 4 bases, with 10 bases between them. The CDR3, as DNA: TGTGCCAGCAGTTACTCGGGAGGGCCCGGAAACACCATATATTTT. Its protein is CASSYSGGPGNTIYF.

The rearrangement uses TRBV4-3 and TRBJ1-4; D is undetermined. The CDR3 consists of 17 residues. Trimming removed 0 bases at V and 1 base at J, with 12 bases between. In germline, CDR1 is LGHNA, CDR2 YSLEER. CDR3 protein: CASSQDTFGGTNEKLFF. Written as DNA, the CDR3 is TGCGCCAGCAGCCAAGACACCTTCGGCGGAACTAATGAAAAACTGTTTTTT.

The chain combines TRBV5-1 with TRBJ2-5; D possibly corresponds to TRBD2 (5 bases). Looked up from germline, CDR1 is SGHRS and CDR2 is YFSETQ. V shed 4 bases and J shed 7 bases, with 17 bases lying between them. This CDR3 is 14 amino acids long. CDR3 in DNA: TGCGCCAGCAGCCAGGACGGAGGAAAGGCGACCCAGTACTTC. This codes for CASSQDGGKATQYF.

This clone was recorded only once. The chain couples TRBV2 to TRBJ2-2; TRBD2 aligns across 12 bases. Unmatched junction bases numbered 3, after V lost 6 bases and J lost 4 bases. This CDR3 contains 15 residues. Germline CDR1 SNHLY, CDR2 FYNNEI. CDR3 protein: CASRKLAGGTGELFF. For the CDR3, the DNA is TGTGCCAGCAGGAAACTAGCGGGAGGCACCGGGGAGCTGTTTTTT.

This chain uses TRBV9 with TRBJ1-5; D not certain. Deletions cut 0 bases from V and 1 base from J, with 8 bases between. Germline V lookup: CDR1 SGDLS, CDR2 YYNGEE. CDR3 size: 15 residues. The CDR3 loop reads CASSVGLNSNQPQHF. Written as DNA, the CDR3 is TGTGCCAGCAGCGTAGGACTAAACAGCAATCAGCCCCAGCATTTT.

The rearrangement uses TRBV2 and TRBJ2-3; TRBD1 matches at 9 bases. The CDR3 consists of 14 residues. Looked up from germline, CDR1 is SNHLY and CDR2 is FYNNEI. The V and J ends lost 6 bases and 6 bases, in that order; junction bases with no gene match: 7. CDR3 coding DNA: TGTGCCAGCAGGGGATCCGGGACAGGGGATACGCAGTATTTT. The encoded protein is CASRGSGTGDTQYF.

This chain uses TRBV10-3 with TRBJ2-7; 7 bases match TRBD1. The junction had 10 bases not matched to a gene; V was cut back by 6 bases and J by 5 bases. The CDR3 sequence is 14 residues long. In germline, CDR1 is ENHRY, CDR2 SYGVKD. This chain's CDR3 is CAISQTGFENEQYF. In nucleotides, the CDR3 is TGTGCCATCAGCCAGACAGGGTTCGAGAACGAGCAGTACTTC.

This chain joins TRBV6-5 and TRBJ2-3, with 12 positions matching TRBD2. Trimming took 6 bases from V and 4 from J; bases not matched to a gene: 5. The CDR3 runs to 15 residues. Per the germline V gene, CDR1 is MNHEY and CDR2 is SVGAGI. CDR3 sequence (DNA): TGTGCCAGCAGGGTGGCTAGCGGGGGGGCAGATACGCAGTATTTT. Amino acids: CASRVASGGADTQYF.

The chain combines TRBV12-3 or TRBV12-4 with TRBJ1-2, with D possibly matching TRBD1 (5 bases). The V end lost 3 bases, the J end lost 7 bases, and 12 bases lay between the germline ends. The CDR3 is 13 amino acids. Here the CDR3 reads CASSFQTAGGYTF. The CDR3 nucleotides are TGTGCCAGCAGTTTCCAGACAGCTGGTGGCTACACCTTC.

The chain employs TRBV5-6 and TRBJ1-6; D gene uncertain. Germline CDR1 SGHDT, CDR2 YYEEEE. The CDR3 is 13 amino acids. With 1 base removed from V and 7 bases from J, the gap between germline ends came to 6 bases. In DNA, the CDR3 is TGTGCCAGCAGCTTGCAGACAAATTCACCCCTCCACTTT. Translation: CASSLQTNSPLHF. Complete variable domain (other parts from reference TRBV5-6 and TRBJ1-6): DAGVTQSPTHLIKTRGQQVTLRCSPKSGHDTVSWYQQALGQGPQFIFQYYEEEERQRGNFPDRFSGHQFPNYSSELNVNALLLGDSALYLCASSLQTNSPLHFGNGTRLTVT.

The chain employs TRBV12-3 or TRBV12-4 and TRBJ2-7; TRBD2 matches at 7 bases. V dropped 5 bases and J dropped 6; count of bases not matched to a gene: 7. The CDR3 spans 13 residues. For the CDR3, the DNA is TGTGCCAGCAGTCTATCTTGGGGGGGCGAGCAGTACTTC. Its translation is CASSLSWGGEQYF.

This clone showed up just once. The rearrangement links TRBV3-1 (or the pseudogene TRBV3-2) to TRBJ1-2; TRBD1 matches at 7 bases. The length of the CDR3 is 19 residues. V gave up 0 bases and J gave up 3 bases; unmatched junction bases: 16. The germline V gene encodes CDR1 LGHDT and CDR2 YNNKEL (reference sequence). CDR3 sequence reads: CASSQDLIFRGCLDYGYTF. The CDR3 DNA reads as TGTGCCAGCAGCCAAGATCTTATTTTCAGGGGGTGTCTCGACTATGGCTACACCTTC.

This clone occurred a few times. The CDR3 DNA reads TGTGCCAGTATGGCGGGGGAGCCCTACGAGCAGTACTTC. Translating gives CASMAGEPYEQYF. The chain recombines TRBV19 with TRBJ2-7; TRBD2 aligns across 7 bases. The V and J ends lost 7 bases and 2 bases, in that order; junction bases with no gene match: 5. CDR3 size: 13 residues. The germline CDR1 and CDR2 sequences are LNHDA and SQIVND (reference sequence).

This clone was observed many times. This chain connects TRBV27 to TRBJ2-7, with 13 bases fitting TRBD2. CDR1 MNHEY and CDR2 SMNVEV come from the germline V gene (reference sequence). Trimming cost V 6 bases and J 3 bases; bases outside gene matches: 8. This CDR3 has 16 amino acids. The CDR3 loop is CASSGLAGVSLYEQYF. DNA of the CDR3: TGTGCCAGCAGCGGACTAGCGGGAGTCTCCCTCTACGAGCAGTACTTC.

This chain uses TRBV12-5 with TRBJ2-7; 9 nucleotides align to TRBD1. This CDR3 has 17 amino acids. Germline V lookup: CDR1 LGHNT, CDR2 FRNRAP. V shed 0 bases, J shed 0 bases, and the junction held 6 bases outside the gene matches. For the CDR3, the DNA is TGTGCTAGTGGTTTGGTACGATGGGACAGGGACTCCTACGAGCAGTACTTC. This encodes CASGLVRWDRDSYEQYF.

This chain links TRBV19 with TRBJ1-5; possible D gene TRBD1, 5 bases. V lost 6 bases and J 0 bases, leaving 12 bases between the germline ends. Germline V CDR1 and CDR2: LNHDA, SQIVND (reference sequence). The CDR3 loop spans 15 amino acids. The CDR3, as DNA: TGTGCCAGTAGGGCAGGGTCCGTTAGCAATCAGCCCCAGCATTTT. Translation gives CASRAGSVSNQPQHF.

The CDR3 protein is CASSPQGKGTEQYF. The CDR3 bases are TGCGCCAGCAGCCCACAGGGCAAAGGGACGGAGCAGTACTTC. This chain joins TRBV5-1 and TRBJ2-7, with a weak D call TRBD1 (6 bases). The CDR3 contains 14 residues. Germline V lookup: CDR1 SGHRS, CDR2 YFSETQ. V lost 4 bases and J 7 bases, leaving 18 bases between the germline ends. Full variable domain (remainder filled in from reference TRBV5-1 and TRBJ2-7): KAGVTQTPRYLIKTRGQQVTLSCSPISGHRSVSWYQQTPGQGLQFLFEYFSETQRNKGNFPGRFSGRQFSNSRSEMNVSTLELGDSALYLCASSPQGKGTEQYFGPGTRLTVT.

This clone has only one observation. The chain has TRBV7-6 and TRBJ2-6, with D unclear. Germline CDR1 is SGHVS and CDR2 is FNYEAQ. The CDR3 sequence is 17 residues long. V dropped 0 bases and J dropped 1 base, with 10 bases sitting between them. DNA for the CDR3: TGTGCCAGCAGCTTAGCCTGGGCAGGTTCTGGGGCCAACGTCCTGACTTTC. Encoded protein: CASSLAWAGSGANVLTF.

The DNA of the CDR3 is TGTGCCAGCAGCCAAGTGGGGGCGCGGCAGGGGGCCTTTGGCTACACCTTC. It yields the protein CASSQVGARQGAFGYTF. The chain combines TRBV4-2 with TRBJ1-2; 8 bases are a match to TRBD1. Germline lookup yields CDR1 LGHNA and CDR2 YNFKEQ. The CDR3 covers 17 residues. The ends lost 1 base at V and 7 bases at J; junction bases unmatched: 14.

V gene TRBV3-1 (or the pseudogene TRBV3-2) combines with J gene TRBJ1-6, with a weak D call TRBD1 (6 bases). CDR3 length equals 17 residues. With 0 bases removed from V and 7 bases from J, the gap between germline ends came to 16 bases. Germline loops: CDR1 LGHDT, CDR2 YNNKEL (reference sequence). CDR3 coding DNA: TGTGCCAGCAGCCAAGATAGGAACAGGGCGAGAAATTCACCCCTCCACTTT. Its translation is CASSQDRNRARNSPLHF.

The genes are TRBV20-1 and TRBJ1-1; the D gene is possibly TRBD1 (6 bases). The CDR3 is 13 amino acids. Germline-derived CDR1 and CDR2 are DFQATT and SNEGSKA (reference sequence). V was trimmed by 3 bases and J by 4 bases, leaving 12 bases between them. The CDR3 nucleotides read TGCAGTGCTAGTAAGCAGGGGCCCACTGAAGCTTTCTTT. Amino acid sequence: CSASKQGPTEAFF.

This clone has more than one count but fewer than ten. V is TRBV3-1 (or the pseudogene TRBV3-2) and J is TRBJ1-2; tentatively, D is TRBD1 (5 bases). Germline CDR1 and CDR2: LGHDT and YNNKEL (reference sequence). Trimming took 4 bases from V and 7 from J, leaving 19 bases between them. This CDR3 has 15 amino acids. CDR3 DNA: TGTGCCAGCAGCCCCCATGGGGCAGGCCCTCGTGGCTACACCTTC. As protein: CASSPHGAGPRGYTF.

The chain combines TRBV6-5 with TRBJ1-3; maybe TRBD1 (6 bases). Germline loops: CDR1 MNHEY, CDR2 SVGAGI. This CDR3 contains 15 residues. V was trimmed by 3 bases and J by 0 bases, leaving 9 bases between them. The chain's CDR3 is CASSYDRHSGNTIYF. The CDR3 bases are TGTGCCAGCAGTTATGACAGGCACTCTGGAAACACCATATATTTT.

This sequence joins TRBV10-3 and TRBJ1-3; D is uncertain. With 11 bases removed from V and 3 bases from J, the gap between germline ends came to 17 bases. CDR3 length: 14 residues. Germline CDR1 ENHRY, CDR2 SYGVKD. The CDR3 DNA sequence: TGTGCCGTCGGGGAGACTTCCGATGGAAACACCATATATTTT. As protein: CAVGETSDGNTIYF.

The chain recombines TRBV5-1 with TRBJ1-2; the match to TRBD1 covers 9 bases. The CDR3 runs to 14 residues. CDR1 is SGHRS and CDR2 is YFSETQ in the germline V gene. Trimming removed 4 bases from V and 0 bases from J; junction bases left unmatched: 1. CDR3 protein: CASSRTGANYGYTF. CDR3 DNA sequence: TGCGCCAGCAGCCGGACAGGGGCTAACTATGGCTACACCTTC.

This clone was observed once. At one boundary the junction diverges from the germline segment, which might be a read error. The chain combines TRBV7-3 with TRBJ2-3; tentative D call: TRBD2 (5 bases). The germline CDR1 and CDR2 sequences are SGHTA and FQGTGA. The CDR3 covers 15 residues. CDR3 loop: CASSSLERSKDTQYF. The CDR3 DNA follows: TGTGCCAGCAGCTCACTCGAGCGGAGCAAAGATACGCAGTATTTT.

The V and J genes are TRBV12-5 and TRBJ1-1, with a possible D match to TRBD1 (6 bases). This CDR3 region has 14 residues. With 3 bases removed from V and 0 bases from J, the gap between germline ends came to 8 bases. Per germline, CDR1 LGHNT and CDR2 FRNRAP. CDR3 in amino acids: CASGLGQLNTEAFF. In nucleotides, the CDR3 is TGTGCTAGTGGTTTAGGACAGCTGAACACTGAAGCTTTCTTT.